This T cell receptor beta chain was observed in a study of T-cell reconstitution after alpha-beta-depleted transplantation in children. Molecular barcoding with unique molecular identifiers was used for the TCRbeta library. TCRdb re-called the PCR reads through MiXCR, storing one row per CDR3 protein. The repertoire includes under 350,000 distinct CDR3 sequences, more than 9% of them detected once, and roughly a tenth sits in the top ten. The sequences come from PBMCs from the stem cell graft donor, collected from the stem cell graft. This TCR was sampled from a human donor who donated a stem cell graft to a child with SCID.

CDR3 sequence reads: CSASTVGQGGETQYF. The CDR3 DNA reads as TGCAGTGCTAGTACGGTCGGGCAGGGGGGTGAGACCCAGTACTTC. The chain recombines TRBV20-1 with TRBJ2-5; D perhaps matches TRBD1 (7 bases). Per the germline V gene, CDR1 is DFQATT and CDR2 is SNEGSKA (reference sequence). V lost 3 bases and J lost 5, with 19 bases in between. The CDR3 spans 15 residues.